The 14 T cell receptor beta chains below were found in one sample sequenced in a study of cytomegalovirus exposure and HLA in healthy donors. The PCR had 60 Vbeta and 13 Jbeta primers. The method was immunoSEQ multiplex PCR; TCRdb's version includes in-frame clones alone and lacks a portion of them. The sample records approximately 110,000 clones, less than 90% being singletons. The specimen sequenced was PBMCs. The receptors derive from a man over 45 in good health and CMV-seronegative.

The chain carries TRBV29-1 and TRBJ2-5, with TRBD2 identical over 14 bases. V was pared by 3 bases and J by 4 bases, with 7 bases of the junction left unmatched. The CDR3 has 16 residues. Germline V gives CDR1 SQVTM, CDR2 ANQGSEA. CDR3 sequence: CSVDGTSGRLGETQYF. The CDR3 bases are TGCAGCGTTGACGGGACTAGCGGGAGACTTGGAGAGACCCAGTACTTC.

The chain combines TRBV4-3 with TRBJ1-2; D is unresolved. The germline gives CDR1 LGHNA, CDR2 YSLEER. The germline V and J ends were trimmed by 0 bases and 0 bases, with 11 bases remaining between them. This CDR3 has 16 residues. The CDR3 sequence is CASSQDIAGANYGYTF. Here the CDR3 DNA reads TGCGCCAGCAGCCAAGATATCGCGGGAGCTAACTATGGCTACACCTTC.

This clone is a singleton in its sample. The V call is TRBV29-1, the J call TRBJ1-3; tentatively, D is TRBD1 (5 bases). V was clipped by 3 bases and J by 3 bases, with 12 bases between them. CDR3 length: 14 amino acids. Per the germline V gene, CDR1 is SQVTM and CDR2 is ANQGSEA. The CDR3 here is CSVDSGVDGNTIYF. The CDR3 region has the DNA TGCAGCGTTGACTCGGGGGTAGATGGAAACACCATATATTTT.

The CDR3 DNA is TGTGCCATCAGTGAGTCGGGCCGGGACAGGGGAATCGAGGGGGCCAACGTCCTGACTTTC. Its translation is CAISESGRDRGIEGANVLTF. The rearrangement joins TRBV10-3 to TRBJ2-6; TRBD1 matches at 10 bases. V gave up 0 bases and J gave up 4 bases; unmatched junction bases: 12. CDR3 length: 20 amino acids. The germline V gene has CDR1 ENHRY and CDR2 SYGVKD.

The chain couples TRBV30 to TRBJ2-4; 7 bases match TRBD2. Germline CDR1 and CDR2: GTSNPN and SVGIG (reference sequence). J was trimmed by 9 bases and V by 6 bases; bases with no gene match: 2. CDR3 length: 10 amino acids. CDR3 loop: CACGTIIQYF. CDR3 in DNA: TGTGCCTGCGGGACTATCATTCAGTACTTC.

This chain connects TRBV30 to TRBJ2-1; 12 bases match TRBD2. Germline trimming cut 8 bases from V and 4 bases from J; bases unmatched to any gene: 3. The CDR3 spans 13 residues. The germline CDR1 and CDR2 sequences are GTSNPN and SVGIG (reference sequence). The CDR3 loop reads CAASGGAYNEQFF. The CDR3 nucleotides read TGTGCCGCTAGCGGGGGGGCTTACAATGAGCAGTTCTTC.

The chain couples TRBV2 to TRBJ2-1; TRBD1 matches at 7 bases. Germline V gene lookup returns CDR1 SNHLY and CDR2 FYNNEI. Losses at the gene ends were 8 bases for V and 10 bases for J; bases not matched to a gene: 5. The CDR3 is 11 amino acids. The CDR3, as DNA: TGTGCCAGCTTACAGGGGAACGAGCAGTTCTTC. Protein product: CASLQGNEQFF.

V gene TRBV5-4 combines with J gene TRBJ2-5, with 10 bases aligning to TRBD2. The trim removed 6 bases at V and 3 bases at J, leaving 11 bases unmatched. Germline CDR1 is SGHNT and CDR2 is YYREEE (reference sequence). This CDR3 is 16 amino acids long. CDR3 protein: CASKQLGTSVKETQYF. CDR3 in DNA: TGTGCCAGCAAGCAGCTGGGGACTAGCGTCAAAGAGACCCAGTACTTC.

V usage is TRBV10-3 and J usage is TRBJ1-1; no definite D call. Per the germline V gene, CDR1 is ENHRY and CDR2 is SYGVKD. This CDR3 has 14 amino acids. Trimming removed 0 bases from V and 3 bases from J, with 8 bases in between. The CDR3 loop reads CAISESAVYTEAFF. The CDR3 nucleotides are TGTGCCATCAGTGAGTCGGCGGTATACACTGAAGCTTTCTTT.

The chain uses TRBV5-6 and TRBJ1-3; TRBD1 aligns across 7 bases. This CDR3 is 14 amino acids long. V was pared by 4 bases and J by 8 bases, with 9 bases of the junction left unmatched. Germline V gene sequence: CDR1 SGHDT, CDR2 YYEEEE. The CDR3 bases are TGTGCCAGCAGCCTGGGCAGGGGGAAGCACACCATATATTTT. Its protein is CASSLGRGKHTIYF. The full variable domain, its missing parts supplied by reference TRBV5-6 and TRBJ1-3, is DAGVTQSPTHLIKTRGQQVTLRCSPKSGHDTVSWYQQALGQGPQFIFQYYEEEERQRGNFPDRFSGHQFPNYSSELNVNALLLGDSALYLCASSLGRGKHTIYFGEGSWLTVV.

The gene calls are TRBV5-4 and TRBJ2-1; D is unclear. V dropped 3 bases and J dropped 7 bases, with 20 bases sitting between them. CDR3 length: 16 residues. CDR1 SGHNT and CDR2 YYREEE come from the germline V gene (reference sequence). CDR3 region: CASSSVGRSPHNEQFF. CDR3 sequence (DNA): TGTGCCAGCAGCTCAGTTGGCAGGTCCCCCCATAATGAGCAGTTCTTC. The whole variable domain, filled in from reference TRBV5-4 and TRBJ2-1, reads ETGVTQSPTHLIKTRGQQVTLRCSSQSGHNTVSWYQQALGQGPQFIFQYYREEENGRGNFPPRFSGLQFPNYSSELNVNALELDDSALYLCASSSVGRSPHNEQFFGPGTRLTVL.

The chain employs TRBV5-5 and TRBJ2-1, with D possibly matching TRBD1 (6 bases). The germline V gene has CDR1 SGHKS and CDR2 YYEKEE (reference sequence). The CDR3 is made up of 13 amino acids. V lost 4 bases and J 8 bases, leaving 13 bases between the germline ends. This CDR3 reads CASSRINRDEQFF. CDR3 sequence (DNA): TGTGCCAGCAGCCGTATTAACAGGGATGAGCAGTTCTTC.

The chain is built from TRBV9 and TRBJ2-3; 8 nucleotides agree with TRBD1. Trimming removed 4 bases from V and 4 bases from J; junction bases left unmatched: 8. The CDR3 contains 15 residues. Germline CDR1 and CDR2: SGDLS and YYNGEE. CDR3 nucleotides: TGTGCCAGCAGCCCAACCTCAGGGGGCCCAGATACGCAGTATTTT. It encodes CASSPTSGGPDTQYF.

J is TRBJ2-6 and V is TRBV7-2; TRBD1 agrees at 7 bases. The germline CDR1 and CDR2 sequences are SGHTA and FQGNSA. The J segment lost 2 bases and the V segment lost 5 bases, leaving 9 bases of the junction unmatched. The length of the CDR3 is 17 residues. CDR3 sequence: CASSTRQGFAGANVLTF. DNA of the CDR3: TGTGCCAGCAGCACAAGACAGGGCTTCGCTGGGGCCAACGTCCTGACTTTC.